This T cell receptor (beta chain) was sequenced for a study of blood T cells in healthy people across ages. Study-level results: A roughly linear fall in TCR beta diversity per million T cells was seen with increasing age.

With respect to this clonotype: Antigen: not known.

Next came a second PCR, run for 7 to 11 cycles, which used a sample-barcoded 5' primer along with a J-beta primer mix. TCRdb reanalysed the 5' RACE reads using MiXCR and keeps one entry per CDR3 protein. Among roughly 1.7 million distinct CDR3 sequences listed, 34% were seen once. This CDR3 spans 11 amino acids. J gave up 4 bases and V 8 bases, and 4 bases lay outside the gene matches. CDR1 is DFQATT, CDR2 SNEGSKA, per germline (reference sequence). This chain connects TRBV20-1 to TRBJ2-7; 8 bases line up with TRBD2. The receptor was derived from a woman younger than 45 in good health. The sample taken for sequencing was blood. CDR3 protein: CSQAGVYEQYF. DNA of the CDR3: TGCAGTCAAGCGGGAGTGTACGAGCAGTACTTC.